This TCR beta chain was recorded in a study of T cells in Graves' hyperthyroidism and ophthalmopathy. Whole-study findings and limits: Ophthalmopathy, which appeared later, was predicted by the model a median around 6 months before onset.

Remarks on this clonotype: Its specificity is unknown.

RNA transcripts yielded amplified TCR beta CDR3 regions. First-round RT-PCR with HTBI primers amplified the TCR CDR3 region. Each CDR3 protein is one row after TCRdb ran MiXCR on the multiplex PCR reads. The sample holds around 540,000 distinct CDR3 sequences; about 16% are singletons and the top ten take less than 30%. Under 3 months was the duration of disease in ophthalmopathy patients, who also had a Clinical Activity Score of at least 3 and a NOSPECS grade of at least 4. Lactation, pregnancy, other autoimmune disease or uncontrolled infection excluded patients. This receptor was obtained from a young woman with Graves' ophthalmopathy. Sequenced: blood.

The CDR3 DNA reads as TGCGCCAGTACCGGGACAGGGGGGTCAAACACCGGGGAGCTGTTTTTT. This codes for CASTGTGGSNTGELFF. This chain joins TRBV10-2 and TRBJ2-2; TRBD1 agrees at 11 bases. Germline assignment: CDR1 WSHSY and CDR2 SAAADI. The CDR3 has 16 amino acids. Losses at the gene ends were 9 bases for V and 2 bases for J; bases not matched to a gene: 8.